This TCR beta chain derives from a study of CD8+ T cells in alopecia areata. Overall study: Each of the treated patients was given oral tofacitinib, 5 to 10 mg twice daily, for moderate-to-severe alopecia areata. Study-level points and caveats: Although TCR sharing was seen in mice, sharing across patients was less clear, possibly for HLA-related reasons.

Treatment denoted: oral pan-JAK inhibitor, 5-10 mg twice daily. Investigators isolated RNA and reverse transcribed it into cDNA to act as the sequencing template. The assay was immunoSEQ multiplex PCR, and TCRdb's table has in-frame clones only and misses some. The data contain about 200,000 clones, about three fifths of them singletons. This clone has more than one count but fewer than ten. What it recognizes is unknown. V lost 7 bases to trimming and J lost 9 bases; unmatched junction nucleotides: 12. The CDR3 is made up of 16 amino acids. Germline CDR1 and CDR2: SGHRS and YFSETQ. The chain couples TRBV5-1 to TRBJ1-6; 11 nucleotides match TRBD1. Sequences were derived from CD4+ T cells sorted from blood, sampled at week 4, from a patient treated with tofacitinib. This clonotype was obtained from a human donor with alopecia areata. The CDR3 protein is CASQNGQGADGSPLHF. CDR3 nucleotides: TGCGCCAGCCAAAACGGACAGGGGGCAGATGGTTCACCCCTCCACTTT.